This is a list of T cell receptor beta chains from one sample in a study of OX40 agonist ivuxolimab in advanced cancers. The method was immunoSEQ multiplex PCR; TCRdb's version includes in-frame clones alone and lacks a portion of them. This sample has about 41,000 clones, with roughly 80% found just once. This specimen was CD4+ or CD8+ T cells sorted from blood, taken in a trial of the OX40 agonist ivuxolimab. The receptors derive from an adult with an advanced solid tumor such as melanoma, head and neck, liver or kidney cancer. Both conserved end residues are part of each CDR3. Fields, in order: D gene, V gene, clone size, J gene, CDR3 protein, CDR3 DNA. The D gene is left open where the match is weak. The size of a clone is reported for some rows only, either as once, few or many, or as a class for expanded clones.

>.|TRBV14|.|TRBJ2-2
CASSQGDTRRVLFF
TGTGCCAGCAGCCAAGGGGACACGCGCCGGGTGCTGTTTTTT
>TRBD2|TRBV9|.|TRBJ2-1
CASSVGLAGLLGEQFF
TGTGCCAGCAGCGTAGGCTTAGCGGGCCTCTTGGGTGAGCAGTTCTTC
>TRBD1|TRBV18|.|TRBJ1-1
CASSPRGQGTEAFF
TGTGCCAGCTCACCACGGGGACAGGGCACTGAAGCTTTCTTT
>TRBD1|TRBV5-4|once|TRBJ2-5
CASSPRQGPETQYF
TGTGCCAGCAGCCCAAGACAGGGACCAGAGACCCAGTACTTC
>TRBD2|TRBV19|.|TRBJ2-7
CASSPRLAGNSYEQYF
TGTGCCAGTAGTCCTAGACTAGCGGGAAACTCCTACGAGCAGTACTTC
>TRBD1|TRBV7-3|.|TRBJ2-2
CASSLGTGPGELFF
TGTGCCAGCAGCTTAGGGACAGGGCCCGGGGAGCTGTTTTTT
>.|TRBV5-1|.|TRBJ2-7
CASSLQVASSYEQYF
TGCGCCAGCAGCTTACAGGTCGCGTCCTCCTACGAGCAGTACTTC
>TRBD1|TRBV7-6|medium-sized|TRBJ2-7
CASSLRDRDYEQYF
TGTGCCAGCAGCTTAAGGGACAGAGACTACGAGCAGTACTTC
>.|TRBV2|.|TRBJ1-1
CASSEGRTANTEAFF
TGTGCCAGCAGTGAAGGGAGGACAGCGAACACTGAAGCTTTCTTT
>.|TRBV11-2|.|TRBJ1-6
CASSSVGRDSPLHF
TGTGCCAGCAGCTCGGTCGGCAGGGATTCACCCCTCCACTTT
>.|TRBV27|.|TRBJ2-7
CASSPYGAYEQYF
TGTGCCAGCAGCCCCTACGGCGCGTACGAGCAGTACTTC
>.|TRBV5-4|.|TRBJ2-1
CASSLAPWSSYNEQFF
TGTGCCAGCAGCTTGGCCCCATGGAGCTCCTACAATGAGCAGTTCTTC
>.|TRBV30|.|TRBJ2-7
CAWSPLNSYEQYF
TGTGCCTGGAGTCCCCTCAACTCCTACGAGCAGTACTTC
>TRBD1|TRBV4-2|.|TRBJ1-1
CASSLGQMNTEAFF
TGTGCCAGCAGCCTGGGACAGATGAACACTGAAGCTTTCTTT
>TRBD1|TRBV2|.|TRBJ2-7
CASSEGDRFYEQYF
TGTGCCAGCAGTGAAGGGGACAGGTTCTACGAGCAGTACTTC
>.|TRBV2|few|TRBJ1-5
CASSGGYSNQPQHF
TGTGCCAGCTCCGGGGGGTATAGCAATCAGCCCCAGCATTTT
>.|TRBV2|.|TRBJ2-7
CASIPAVTSYEQYF
TGTGCCAGCATCCCAGCGGTAACTTCCTACGAGCAGTACTTC
>.|TRBV9|.|TRBJ2-2
CASSGRGAGTGELFF
TGTGCCAGCAGCGGCCGGGGAGCAGGCACCGGGGAGCTGTTTTTT
>TRBD1|TRBV7-9|.|TRBJ1-1
CASSNRSGGANTEAFF
TGTGCCAGCAGCAACCGATCAGGGGGAGCGAACACTGAAGCTTTCTTT
>.|TRBV7-3|.|TRBJ2-1
CASSPRSGHNEQFF
TGTGCCAGCAGCCCCCGGTCGGGCCACAATGAGCAGTTCTTC
>.|TRBV2|.|TRBJ2-3
CASSEGQISTDTQYF
TGTGCCAGCAGTGAGGGGCAGATCTCCACAGATACGCAGTATTTT